One T cell receptor beta chain is described in this entry. TCRdb called clones again from the PCR reads with MiXCR. The sample has fewer than 40,000 clones, approximately 20% seen once. No treatment of any kind had been given to any patient before thyroid surgery. The sample belongs to a study of metastatic and nonmetastatic thyroid tumors. CDR3 length equals 14 residues. The V segment lost 4 bases and the J segment 8 bases; nucleotides outside the gene matches: 8. Germline CDR1 and CDR2: SGDLS and YYNGEE. The TCR comes from a female donor with papillary thyroid cancer or a benign thyroid nodule (not recorded which). Some clones in this sample may be carry-over from other donors' samples. The V gene is TRBV9, the J gene TRBJ2-1; 8 bases align to TRBD2. Source material: tumor tissue. The CDR3 here is CASSSGGRQDEQFF. DNA of the CDR3: TGTGCCAGCAGCTCGGGGGGGCGGCAGGATGAGCAGTTCTTC.